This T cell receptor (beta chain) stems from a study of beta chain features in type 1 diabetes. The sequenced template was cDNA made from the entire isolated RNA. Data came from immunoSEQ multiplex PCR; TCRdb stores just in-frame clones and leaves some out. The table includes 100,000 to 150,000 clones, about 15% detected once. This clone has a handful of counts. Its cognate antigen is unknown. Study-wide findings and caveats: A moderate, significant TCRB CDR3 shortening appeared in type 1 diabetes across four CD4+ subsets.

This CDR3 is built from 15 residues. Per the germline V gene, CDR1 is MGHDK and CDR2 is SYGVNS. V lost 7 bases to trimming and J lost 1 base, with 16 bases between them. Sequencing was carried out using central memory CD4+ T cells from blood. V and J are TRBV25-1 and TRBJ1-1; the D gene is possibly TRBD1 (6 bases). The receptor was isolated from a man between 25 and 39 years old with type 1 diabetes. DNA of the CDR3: TGTGCCAGCAAAACCGCGGACAGTGGGAACACTGAAGCTTTCTTT. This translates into CASKTADSGNTEAFF.